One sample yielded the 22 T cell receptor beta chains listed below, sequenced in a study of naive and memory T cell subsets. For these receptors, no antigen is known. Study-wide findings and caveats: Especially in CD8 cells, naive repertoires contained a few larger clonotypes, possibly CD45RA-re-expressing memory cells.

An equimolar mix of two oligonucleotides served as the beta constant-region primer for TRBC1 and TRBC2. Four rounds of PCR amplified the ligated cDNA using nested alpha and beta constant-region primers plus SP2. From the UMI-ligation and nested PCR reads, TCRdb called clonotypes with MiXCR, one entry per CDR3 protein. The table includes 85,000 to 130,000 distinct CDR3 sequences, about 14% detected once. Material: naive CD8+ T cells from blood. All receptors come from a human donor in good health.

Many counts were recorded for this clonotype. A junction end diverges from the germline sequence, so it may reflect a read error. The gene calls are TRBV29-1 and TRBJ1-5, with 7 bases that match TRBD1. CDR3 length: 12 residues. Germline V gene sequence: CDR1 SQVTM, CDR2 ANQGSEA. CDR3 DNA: TGCAGCGTTGGGGACAGCACTCAGCCCCAGCATTTT. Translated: CSVGDSTQPQHF.

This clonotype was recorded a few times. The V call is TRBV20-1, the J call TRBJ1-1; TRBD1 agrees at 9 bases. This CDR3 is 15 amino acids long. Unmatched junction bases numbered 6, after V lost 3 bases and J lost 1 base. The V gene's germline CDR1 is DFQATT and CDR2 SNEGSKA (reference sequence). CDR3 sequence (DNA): TGCAGTGCTAGGAGGGACAGGGTCTGGAACACTGAAGCTTTCTTT. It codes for CSARRDRVWNTEAFF.

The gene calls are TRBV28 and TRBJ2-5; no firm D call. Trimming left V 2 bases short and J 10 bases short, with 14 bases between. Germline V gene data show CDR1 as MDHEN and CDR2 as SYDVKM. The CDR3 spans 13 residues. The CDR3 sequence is CASSLQAWGFQYF. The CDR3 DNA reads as TGTGCCAGCAGTTTACAGGCCTGGGGTTTCCAGTACTTC.

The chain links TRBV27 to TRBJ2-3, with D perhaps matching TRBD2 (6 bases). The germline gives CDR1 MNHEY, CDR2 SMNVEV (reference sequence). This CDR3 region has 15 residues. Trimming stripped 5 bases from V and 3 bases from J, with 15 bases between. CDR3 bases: TGTGCCAGCAGTCCCCTAATGGGGGGTACAGATACGCAGTATTTT. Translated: CASSPLMGGTDTQYF.

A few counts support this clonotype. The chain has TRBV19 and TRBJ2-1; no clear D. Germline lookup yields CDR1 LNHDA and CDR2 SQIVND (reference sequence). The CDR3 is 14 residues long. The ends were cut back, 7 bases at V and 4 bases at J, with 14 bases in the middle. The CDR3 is CASMALVGYNEQFF. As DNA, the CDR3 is TGTGCCAGTATGGCTCTAGTAGGATACAATGAGCAGTTCTTC.

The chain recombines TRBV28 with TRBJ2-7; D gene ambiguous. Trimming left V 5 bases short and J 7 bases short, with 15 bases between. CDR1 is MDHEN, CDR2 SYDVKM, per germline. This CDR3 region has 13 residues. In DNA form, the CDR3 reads TGTGCCAGCAGTCCCCCTGGCGTCCTTGAGCAGTACTTC. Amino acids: CASSPPGVLEQYF.

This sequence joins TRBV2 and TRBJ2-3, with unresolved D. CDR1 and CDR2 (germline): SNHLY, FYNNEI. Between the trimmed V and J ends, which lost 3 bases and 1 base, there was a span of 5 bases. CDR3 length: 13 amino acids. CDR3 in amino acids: CASSDGGTDTQYF. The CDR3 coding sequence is TGTGCCAGCAGTGATGGGGGCACAGATACGCAGTATTTT.

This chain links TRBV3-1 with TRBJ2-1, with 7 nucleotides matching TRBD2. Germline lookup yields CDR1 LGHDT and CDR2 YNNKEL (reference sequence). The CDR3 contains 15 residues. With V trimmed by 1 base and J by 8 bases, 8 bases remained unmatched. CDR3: CASSQGLAAWDEQFF. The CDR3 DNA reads TGTGCCAGCAGCCAAGGCCTAGCGGCTTGGGATGAGCAGTTCTTC.

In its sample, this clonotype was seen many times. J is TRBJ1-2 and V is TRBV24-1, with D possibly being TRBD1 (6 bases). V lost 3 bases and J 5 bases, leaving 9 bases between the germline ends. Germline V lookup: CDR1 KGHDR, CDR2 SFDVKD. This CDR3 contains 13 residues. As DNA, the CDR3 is TGTGCCACCAGTGATCAGGGGATATATGGCTACACCTTC. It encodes CATSDQGIYGYTF.

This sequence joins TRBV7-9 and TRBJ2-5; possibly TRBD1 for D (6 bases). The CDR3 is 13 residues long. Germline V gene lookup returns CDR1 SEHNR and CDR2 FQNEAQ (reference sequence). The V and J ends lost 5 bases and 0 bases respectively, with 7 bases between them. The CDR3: CASSRDNQETQYF. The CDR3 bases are TGTGCCAGCAGCCGGGACAACCAAGAGACCCAGTACTTC.

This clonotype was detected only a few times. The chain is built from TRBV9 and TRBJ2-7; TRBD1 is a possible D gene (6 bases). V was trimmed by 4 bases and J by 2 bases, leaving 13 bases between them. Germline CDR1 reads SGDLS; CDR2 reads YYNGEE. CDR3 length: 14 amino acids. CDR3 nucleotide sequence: TGTGCCAGCAGCTCTGTGGACAGTCCCTACGAGCAGTACTTC. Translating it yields CASSSVDSPYEQYF.

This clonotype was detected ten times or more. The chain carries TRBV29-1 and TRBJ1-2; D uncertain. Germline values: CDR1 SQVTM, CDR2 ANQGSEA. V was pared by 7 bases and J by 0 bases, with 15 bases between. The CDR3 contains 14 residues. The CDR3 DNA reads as TGCAGCGGAGACCGACGTCGGCCTAACTATGGCTACACCTTC. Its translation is CSGDRRRPNYGYTF.

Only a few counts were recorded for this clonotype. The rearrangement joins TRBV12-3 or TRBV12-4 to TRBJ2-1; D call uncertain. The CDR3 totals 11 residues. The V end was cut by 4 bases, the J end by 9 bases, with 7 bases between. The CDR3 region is CASSYLGEQFF. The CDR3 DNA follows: TGTGCCAGCAGTTACCTCGGTGAGCAGTTCTTC.

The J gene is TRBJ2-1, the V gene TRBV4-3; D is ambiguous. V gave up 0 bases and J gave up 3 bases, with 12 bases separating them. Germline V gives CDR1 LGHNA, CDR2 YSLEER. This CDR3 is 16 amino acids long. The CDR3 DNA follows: TGCGCCAGCAGCCAAGATCGGGTTAGTCTCTACAATGAGCAGTTCTTC. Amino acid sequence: CASSQDRVSLYNEQFF.

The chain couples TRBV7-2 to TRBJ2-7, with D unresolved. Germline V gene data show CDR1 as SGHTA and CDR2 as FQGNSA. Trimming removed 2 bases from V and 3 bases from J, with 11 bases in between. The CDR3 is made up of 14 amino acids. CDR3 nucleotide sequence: TGTGCCAGCAGCTTACACCAGCCTTTCTACGAGCAGTACTTC. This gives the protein CASSLHQPFYEQYF.

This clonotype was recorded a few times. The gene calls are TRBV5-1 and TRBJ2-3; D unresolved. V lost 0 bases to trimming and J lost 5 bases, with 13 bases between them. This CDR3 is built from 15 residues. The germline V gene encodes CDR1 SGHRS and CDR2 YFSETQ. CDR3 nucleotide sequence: TGCGCCAGCAGCTTGGAGGCTCCGTTTCTAGATACGCAGTATTTT. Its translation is CASSLEAPFLDTQYF. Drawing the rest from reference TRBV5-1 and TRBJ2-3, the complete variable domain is KAGVTQTPRYLIKTRGQQVTLSCSPISGHRSVSWYQQTPGQGLQFLFEYFSETQRNKGNFPGRFSGRQFSNSRSEMNVSTLELGDSALYLCASSLEAPFLDTQYFGPGTRLTVL.

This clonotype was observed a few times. DNA for the CDR3: TGTGCCAGCAGTCCGGACCCCGGGACAGGGTACACTGAAGCTTTCTTT. Protein product: CASSPDPGTGYTEAFF. The chain combines TRBV28 with TRBJ1-1, with 9 bases identical to TRBD1. The germline V gene has CDR1 MDHEN and CDR2 SYDVKM. CDR3 length: 16 residues. The V segment lost 5 bases and the J segment 3 bases; nucleotides outside the gene matches: 10.

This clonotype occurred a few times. This chain's CDR3 is CASTPLAGLDTQYF. CDR3 nucleotide sequence: TGTGCCAGCACCCCACTAGCGGGGTTAGATACGCAGTATTTT. The chain uses TRBV12-3 or TRBV12-4 and TRBJ2-3, with 10 nucleotides matching TRBD2. There are 14 residues in the CDR3. Trimming at V came to 7 bases and at J to 5 bases, leaving 6 bases not matched to a gene.

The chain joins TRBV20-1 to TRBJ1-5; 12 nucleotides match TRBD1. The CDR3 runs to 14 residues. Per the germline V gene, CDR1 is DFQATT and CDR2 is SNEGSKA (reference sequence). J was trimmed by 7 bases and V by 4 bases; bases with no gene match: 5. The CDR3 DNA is TGCAGTGCTAACTTGGGACAGGGGGCGCAGCCCCAGCATTTT. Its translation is CSANLGQGAQPQHF.

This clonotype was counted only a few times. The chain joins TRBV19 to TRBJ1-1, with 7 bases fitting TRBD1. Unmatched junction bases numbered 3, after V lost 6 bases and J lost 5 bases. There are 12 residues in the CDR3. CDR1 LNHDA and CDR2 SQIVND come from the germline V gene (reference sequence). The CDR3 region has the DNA TGTGCCAGTAGAACAGGGGAAACTGAAGCTTTCTTT. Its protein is CASRTGETEAFF.

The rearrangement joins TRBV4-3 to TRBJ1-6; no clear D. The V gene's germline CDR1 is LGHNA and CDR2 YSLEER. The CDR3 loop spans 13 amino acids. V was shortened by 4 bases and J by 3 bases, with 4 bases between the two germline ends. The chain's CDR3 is CASSLVYNSPLHF. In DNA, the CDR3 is TGCGCCAGCAGCCTCGTCTATAATTCACCCCTCCACTTT.

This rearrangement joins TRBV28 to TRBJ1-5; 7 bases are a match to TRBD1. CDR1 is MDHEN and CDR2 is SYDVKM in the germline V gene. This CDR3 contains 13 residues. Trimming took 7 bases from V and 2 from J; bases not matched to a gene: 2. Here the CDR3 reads CASTGQGNQPQHF. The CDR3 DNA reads TGTGCCAGCACCGGACAGGGCAATCAGCCCCAGCATTTT.